Only a few counts were recorded for the clone carrying this T cell receptor (beta chain). This record belongs to a study of beta chain features in type 1 diabetes. The wider study: Under 140,000,000 sorted cells were examined across all samples.

Trimming took 5 bases from V and 5 from J; bases not matched to a gene: 6. Per germline, CDR1 LNHDA and CDR2 SQIVND (reference sequence). CDR3 length: 15 residues. Reverse transcription of all isolated RNA meant that expressed TCRB transcripts were sequenced. Sequenced by immunoSEQ multiplex PCR; TCRdb stores in-frame clones only, minus some. Here the sample spans just over 600,000 clones, 15% being singletons. CD45RO/CCR7/CD25/CD127/CD95/CD27 separated CD4+ naive, central memory, regulatory and stem cell-like memory cells by sorting. Post-sort purity exceeded 98% for all sorted populations. Sequenced: naive CD4+ T cells from blood. The origin of this receptor is a man younger than 35 in good health. This sequence joins TRBV19 and TRBJ2-1, with TRBD1 matching over 10 bases. In nucleotides, the CDR3 is TGTGCCAGTAGTCTCCGGGACAGGGGCGACAATGAGCAGTTCTTC. Protein: CASSLRDRGDNEQFF.